The next 15 T cell receptor beta chains were all read from a single sample in a study of blood T cell repertoires in COVID-19. Produced via immunoSEQ multiplex PCR; TCRdb's table is partial and in-frame only. The sample lists fewer than 450,000 clones; roughly 91% were seen once. Sequenced material: PBMCs or T cells enriched from blood (not recorded which). The receptors stem from a man younger than 30 who had recovered from COVID-19.

The CDR3 DNA reads as TGTGCCATCAGTGAAGGGGGTGGGTGGAATCAGCCCCAGCATTTT. It specifies CAISEGGGWNQPQHF. The chain carries TRBV10-3 and TRBJ1-5, with D possibly TRBD1 on 6 matching bases. Per the germline V gene, CDR1 is ENHRY and CDR2 is SYGVKD. Trimming stripped 3 bases from V and 4 bases from J, with 13 bases between. This CDR3 comprises 15 residues.

The chain combines TRBV15 with TRBJ2-1, with D maybe TRBD2 (5 bases). Germline assignment: CDR1 LNHNV and CDR2 YYDKDF (reference sequence). The V end was cut by 3 bases, the J end by 7 bases, with 16 bases between. CDR3 length: 15 residues. The CDR3 coding sequence is TGTGCCACCAGCAGTCACCTAGAGGGTGGTAATGAGCAGTTCTTC. It translates to CATSSHLEGGNEQFF.

The chain has TRBV7-8 and TRBJ1-5; 8 nucleotides agree with TRBD1. In germline, CDR1 is SGHVS, CDR2 FQNEAQ. This CDR3 is 15 amino acids long. Germline trimming cut 5 bases from V and 1 base from J; bases unmatched to any gene: 4. CDR3 sequence: CASSTRQGSNQPQHF. Here the CDR3 DNA reads TGTGCCAGCAGCACGCGACAGGGGAGCAATCAGCCCCAGCATTTT.

The chain uses TRBV28 and TRBJ1-2, with D possibly being TRBD1 (5 bases). V lost 10 bases and J lost 8, with 17 bases in between. The CDR3 loop spans 12 amino acids. Germline V lookup: CDR1 MDHEN, CDR2 SYDVKM. CDR3 DNA sequence: TGTGCCACAGGTACAGGTCCCCAGGGCTACACCTTC. Encoded protein: CATGTGPQGYTF.

The chain carries TRBV11-3 and TRBJ1-4; 8 nucleotides agree with TRBD1. Germline CDR1 reads SGHNT; CDR2 reads YENEEA. The CDR3 is 15 residues long. V was pared by 2 bases and J by 7 bases, with 6 bases of the junction left unmatched. The CDR3 reads CASSLTGQVREKLFF. CDR3 DNA: TGTGCCAGCAGCTTAACGGGACAGGTCCGTGAAAAACTGTTTTTT.

The chain is built from TRBV4-2 and TRBJ2-7; TRBD2 aligns across 10 bases. CDR1 LGHNA and CDR2 YNFKEQ come from the germline V gene. The length of the CDR3 is 16 residues. Trimming cost V 3 bases and J 2 bases; bases outside gene matches: 7. The DNA of the CDR3 is TGTGCCAGCAGCCAGCGACTAGCGGGCAACCCCTACGAGCAGTACTTC. This sequence encodes CASSQRLAGNPYEQYF.

J is TRBJ2-7 and V is TRBV19; TRBD2 might be the D (6 bases). This CDR3 has 15 amino acids. The V end was cut by 5 bases, the J end by 3 bases, with 17 bases between. Germline CDR1 and CDR2: LNHDA and SQIVND (reference sequence). CDR3 coding DNA: TGTGCCAGTAGTCTAACCCGGGAGTATAGCTACGAGCAGTACTTC. This sequence encodes CASSLTREYSYEQYF.

V and J are TRBV4-1 and TRBJ2-2; D unclear. CDR1 MGHRA and CDR2 YSYEKL come from the germline V gene. The CDR3 has 17 amino acids. Trimming removed 0 bases from V and 0 bases from J, with 11 bases in between. The CDR3 DNA sequence: TGCGCCAGCAGCCAAGAGGCGGCGAGCACGAACACCGGGGAGCTGTTTTTT. Translation: CASSQEAASTNTGELFF.

This chain joins TRBV5-4 and TRBJ2-1, with TRBD2 matching over 7 bases. CDR3 size: 16 residues. Trimming removed 0 bases from V and 5 bases from J; junction bases left unmatched: 8. From germline, CDR1 is SGHNT and CDR2 YYREEE (reference sequence). As DNA, the CDR3 is TGTGCCAGCAGCTTGGTATCACGGCGGGGGAACAATGAGCAGTTCTTC. As protein: CASSLVSRRGNNEQFF.

V gene TRBV3-1 (or the pseudogene TRBV3-2) combines with J gene TRBJ1-1; D perhaps matches TRBD1 (6 bases). The V gene's germline CDR1 is LGHDT and CDR2 YNNKEL (reference sequence). This CDR3 has 15 amino acids. Trimming took off 2 bases at V and 0 bases at J, with 10 bases between the two ends. CDR3 sequence (DNA): TGTGCCAGCAGCCAACAACAGGGCATGAACACTGAAGCTTTCTTT. As protein: CASSQQQGMNTEAFF.

There are a few counts of this clone. The rearrangement links TRBV7-3 to TRBJ1-6; 9 bases fit TRBD1. This CDR3 is 14 amino acids long. V shed 5 bases, J shed 10 bases, and the junction held 6 bases outside the gene matches. CDR1 is SGHTA, CDR2 FQGTGA, per germline. The CDR3 DNA is TGTGCCAGCAGCCTCGGACAGGGGCGGTCACCCCTCCACTTT. Residues: CASSLGQGRSPLHF.

The chain is built from TRBV7-7 and TRBJ1-5, with a possible D match to TRBD1 (5 bases). The V end was cut by 3 bases, the J end by 7 bases, with 13 bases between. Per the germline V gene, CDR1 is SSHAT and CDR2 is FNYEAQ (reference sequence). CDR3 length equals 14 residues. The CDR3 region has the DNA TGTGCCAGCAGCTTCGGGGGGGTTGGACAGCCCCAGCATTTT. The encoded protein is CASSFGGVGQPQHF.

The chain carries TRBV7-9 and TRBJ1-5; no clear D. From germline, CDR1 is SEHNR and CDR2 FQNEAQ (reference sequence). CDR3 length: 13 amino acids. V gave up 5 bases and J gave up 4 bases, with 9 bases separating them. CDR3 in amino acids: CASSPGENQPQHF. The DNA for the CDR3 is TGTGCCAGCAGCCCCGGTGAGAATCAGCCCCAGCATTTT.

This clone was detected only a few times. The gene calls are TRBV9 and TRBJ1-6; 8 positions agree with TRBD1. The CDR3 runs to 15 residues. Germline trimming cut 4 bases from V and 9 bases from J; bases unmatched to any gene: 9. Germline lookup yields CDR1 SGDLS and CDR2 YYNGEE. CDR3 in DNA: TGTGCCAGCAGCCCTTCCAGGGGGCCGGGTTCACCCCTCCACTTT. Its protein is CASSPSRGPGSPLHF.

The rearrangement joins TRBV11-2 to TRBJ2-6; a weak D match, TRBD2 (5 bases). Looked up from germline, CDR1 is SGHAT and CDR2 is FQNNGV. Deletions cut 4 bases from V and 2 bases from J, with 12 bases between. The CDR3 is made up of 16 amino acids. For the CDR3, the DNA is TGTGCCAGCAGCTCAACTAGATACCCTGGGGCCAACGTCCTGACTTTC. Translating it yields CASSSTRYPGANVLTF.